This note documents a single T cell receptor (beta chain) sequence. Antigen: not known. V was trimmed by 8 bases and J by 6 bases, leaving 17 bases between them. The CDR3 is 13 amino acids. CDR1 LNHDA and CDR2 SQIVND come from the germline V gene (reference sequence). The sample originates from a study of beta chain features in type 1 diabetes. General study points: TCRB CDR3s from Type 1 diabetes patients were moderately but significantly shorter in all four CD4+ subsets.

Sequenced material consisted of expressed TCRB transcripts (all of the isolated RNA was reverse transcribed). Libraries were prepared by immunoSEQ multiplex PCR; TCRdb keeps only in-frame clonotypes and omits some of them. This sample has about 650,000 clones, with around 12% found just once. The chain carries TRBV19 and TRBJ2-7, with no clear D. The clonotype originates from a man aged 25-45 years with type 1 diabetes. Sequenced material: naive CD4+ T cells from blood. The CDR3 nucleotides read TGTGCCAGTGCCACCACGCTCAATACCGAGCAGTACTTC. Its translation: CASATTLNTEQYF.